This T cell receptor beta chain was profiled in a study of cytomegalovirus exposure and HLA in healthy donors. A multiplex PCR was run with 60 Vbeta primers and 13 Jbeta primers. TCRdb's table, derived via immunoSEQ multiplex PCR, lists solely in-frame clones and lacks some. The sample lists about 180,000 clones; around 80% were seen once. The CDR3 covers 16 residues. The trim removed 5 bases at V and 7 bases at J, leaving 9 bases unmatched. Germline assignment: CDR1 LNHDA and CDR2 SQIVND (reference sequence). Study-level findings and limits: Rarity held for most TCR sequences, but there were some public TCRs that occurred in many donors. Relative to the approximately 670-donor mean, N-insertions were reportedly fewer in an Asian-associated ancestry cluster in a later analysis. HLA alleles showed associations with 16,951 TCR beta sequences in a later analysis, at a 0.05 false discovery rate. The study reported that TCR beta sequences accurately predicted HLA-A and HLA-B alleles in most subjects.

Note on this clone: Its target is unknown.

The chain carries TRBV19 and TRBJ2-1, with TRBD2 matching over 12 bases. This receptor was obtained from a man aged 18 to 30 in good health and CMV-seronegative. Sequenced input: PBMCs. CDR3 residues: CASSGGGLAGGNEQFF. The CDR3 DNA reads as TGTGCCAGTAGTGGGGGGGGACTAGCGGGCGGGAATGAGCAGTTCTTC.